In its sample, the clone carrying this T cell receptor beta chain was seen many times. Its specificity is unknown. The V segment lost 4 bases and the J segment 4 bases; nucleotides outside the gene matches: 3. The CDR3 sequence is 13 residues long. Unique-molecular-identifier-tagged TCR beta cDNA libraries were used. TCRdb reprocessed the PCR reads with MiXCR, giving one entry per CDR3 protein. The data hold 500,000 to 600,000 distinct CDR3 sequences, with 40% to 50% observed a single time. This sample was taken from a study of post-analysis software for immune sequencing data. Findings of the study overall: The study found TRBV5-6, TRBV5-1 and TRBV20-1 among five TRBV segments more frequent in patients than controls.

Sequenced: blood. The TCR was taken from a girl between 10 and 17 years old with multiple sclerosis. The chain joins TRBV12-3 or TRBV12-4 to TRBJ2-5, with 7 bases aligning to TRBD1. CDR3 in DNA: TGTGCCAGCAGTTACAGGGGTGGAGAGACCCAGTACTTC. Translating gives CASSYRGGETQYF.